This entry concerns a single T cell receptor (beta chain). Its cognate antigen is unknown. The use of a sample-barcoded 5' primer and a J-beta primer mix characterized a second PCR of about 7 to 12 cycles. Every cDNA molecule bore a tag from a template-switch adaptor containing 12 random nucleotides. TCRdb ran MiXCR on the 5' RACE reads and lists one entry per CDR3 protein. In the table there are 1.5 million to 2 million distinct CDR3 sequences, around 40% of which are singletons. The data belong to a study of blood T cells in healthy people across ages. Study-level points and caveats: Measured against age, TCR beta diversity per million T cells decreased in a roughly linear manner.

V was pared by 5 bases and J by 5 bases, with 10 bases of the junction left unmatched. Germline CDR1 is MNHEY and CDR2 is SVGAGI. The CDR3 runs to 16 residues. The receptor was derived from a human donor in good health. This chain joins TRBV6-5 and TRBJ2-5, with 11 bases matching TRBD2. Sequencing was done on a sample of blood. CDR3 sequence reads: CASSHYLAGGPETQYF. The CDR3 region has the DNA TGTGCCAGCAGTCACTACTTAGCGGGGGGGCCGGAGACCCAGTACTTC.